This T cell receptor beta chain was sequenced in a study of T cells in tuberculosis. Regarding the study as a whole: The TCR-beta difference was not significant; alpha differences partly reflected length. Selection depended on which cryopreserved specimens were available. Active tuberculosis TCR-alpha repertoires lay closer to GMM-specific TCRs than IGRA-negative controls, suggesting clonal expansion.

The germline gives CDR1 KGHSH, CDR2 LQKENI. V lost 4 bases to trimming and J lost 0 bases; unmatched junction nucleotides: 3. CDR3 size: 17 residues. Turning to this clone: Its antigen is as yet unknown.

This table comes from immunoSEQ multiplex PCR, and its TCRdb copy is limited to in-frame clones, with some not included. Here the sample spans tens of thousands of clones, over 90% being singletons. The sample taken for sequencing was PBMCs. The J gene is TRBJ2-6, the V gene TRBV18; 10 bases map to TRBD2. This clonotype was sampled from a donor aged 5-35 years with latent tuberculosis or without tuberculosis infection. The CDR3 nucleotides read TGTGCCAGCTCACAGGGACTAGCGAACTCTGGGGCCAACGTCCTGACTTTC. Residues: CASSQGLANSGANVLTF.